Sequencing of this T cell receptor (beta chain) was carried out in a study of blood T cell repertoires in COVID-19. Study background: PBMCs, B-cell-depleted T cells, or T cells provided the cDNA or gDNA that made up the material.

Germline lookup yields CDR1 SNHLY and CDR2 FYNNEI. V lost 6 bases and J lost 3, with 12 bases in between. The CDR3 extends over 13 amino acids. Original processing notes: Amplification of reference gene primers was used by the study to estimate nucleated cell counts. Here immunoSEQ multiplex PCR was the method, and the copy in TCRdb shows in-frame clones only, minus some. V, J and clone size reflect that table, while D and trimming were determined from the DNA. The data show tens of thousands of clones, about 90% seen once. Specimen: peripheral blood. The chain couples TRBV2 to TRBJ2-7, with D possibly matching TRBD1 (6 bases). The clonotype originates from a woman aged 55-70 years with active or convalescent COVID-19. The CDR3 sequence: CASRADSVYEQYF. The DNA for the CDR3 is TGTGCCAGCAGGGCGGACAGCGTCTACGAGCAGTACTTC.